This T cell receptor beta chain comes out of a study of blood T cells in healthy people across ages. The trim removed 5 bases at V and 6 bases at J, leaving 10 bases unmatched. The CDR3 covers 16 residues. Germline loops: CDR1 SEHNR, CDR2 FQNEAQ (reference sequence). With a J-beta primer mix and a sample-barcoded 5' primer, a second PCR ran roughly 6 to 11 cycles. CDR3-containing paired-end reads numbering at least 3 million came from each sample. TCRdb called the 5' RACE reads again in MiXCR, with one record for every CDR3 protein. The table lists 1.5 million to 2 million distinct CDR3 sequences, about 31% of them singletons. This clonotype was detected a few times.

The J gene is TRBJ2-7, the V gene TRBV7-9; the match to TRBD2 covers 13 bases. The source of this sequence is a woman in her thirties in good health. Input material: blood. This chain's CDR3 is CASSPGTSGDLIEQYF. For the CDR3, the DNA is TGTGCCAGCAGCCCCGGGACTAGCGGGGATCTTATCGAGCAGTACTTC.